This is a list of T cell receptor beta chains from one sample in a study of T cells after yellow fever vaccination. TCRdb re-derived calls from the 5' RACE reads in MiXCR, one entry per CDR3 protein. The sample includes 150,000 to 200,000 distinct CDR3 sequences, around 9% of them seen just once. The sequencing used CD8+ T cells sorted from PBMCs, collected 45 days after the yellow fever booster vaccination. The receptors come from a man aged 18 to 30 who received the YFV17D yellow fever vaccine. Each CDR3 is given with its conserved first and last residue. Fields, in order: V gene, D gene, CDR3 length, clone size, J gene, CDR3 protein, CDR3 DNA. D genes are given only for firm matches. The size field is filled for only some rows; it gives once, few, many or a size class.

TRBV12-3/TRBV12-4	TRBD1	15	few	TRBJ2-1	CASRTDRGPDNEQFF	TGTGCCAGCAGAACTGACAGGGGACCGGACAATGAGCAGTTCTTC
TRBV7-9	TRBD1	16	few	TRBJ1-2	CASSTRDREVLYGYTF	TGTGCCAGCAGCACCCGGGACAGGGAAGTACTCTATGGCTACACCTTC
TRBV6-5	TRBD2	15	few	TRBJ2-1	CASSGLAPSYNEQFF	TGTGCCAGCAGCGGACTAGCCCCCTCCTACAATGAGCAGTTCTTC
TRBV12-3/TRBV12-4	NA	15	NA	TRBJ1-2	CASSPTYGASYGYTF	TGTGCCAGCAGTCCCACTTATGGGGCGAGCTATGGCTACACCTTC
TRBV11-2	NA	15	NA	TRBJ2-5	CASSLDSAPGETQYF	TGTGCCAGCAGCTTAGATTCCGCCCCGGGGGAGACCCAGTACTTC
TRBV5-6	TRBD2	17	NA	TRBJ2-1	CASSLETSGGLDNEQFF	TGTGCCAGCAGCTTGGAAACTAGCGGGGGGCTCGACAATGAGCAGTTCTTC
TRBV10-3	TRBD1	14	few	TRBJ1-1	CAISGGTGLTEAFF	TGTGCCATCAGTGGGGGGACAGGGCTCACTGAAGCTTTCTTT
TRBV12-3/TRBV12-4	TRBD1	14	few	TRBJ2-1	CASSGTGWSDEQFF	TGTGCCAGCAGTGGGACAGGGTGGTCCGATGAGCAGTTCTTC
TRBV25-1	NA	12	NA	TRBJ2-5	CASLGGRETQYF	TGTGCCAGCCTCGGGGGGCGAGAGACCCAGTACTTC
TRBV11-2	NA	12	few	TRBJ2-7	CASSLRGYEQYF	TGTGCCAGCAGCTTACGGGGCTACGAGCAGTACTTC
TRBV6-2/TRBV6-3	TRBD2	16	NA	TRBJ2-7	CASSPGTSGARWEQYF	TGTGCCAGCAGTCCCGGGACTAGCGGGGCCCGGTGGGAGCAGTACTTC
TRBV4-1	NA	12	many	TRBJ2-7	CASSRDSYEQYF	TGCGCCAGCAGCCGCGACAGCTACGAGCAGTACTTC
TRBV4-3	TRBD1	16	NA	TRBJ2-5	CASSQDRTGKVETQYF	TGCGCCAGCAGCCAAGATCGGACAGGGAAGGTAGAGACCCAGTACTTC
TRBV10-3	NA	12	few	TRBJ1-1	CAISEGDTEAFF	TGTGCCATCAGTGAAGGGGACACTGAAGCTTTCTTT
TRBV12-5	NA	13	NA	TRBJ1-1	CASGRAAGTEAFF	TGTGCTAGTGGTCGAGCGGCGGGCACTGAAGCTTTCTTT
TRBV28	NA	15	few	TRBJ2-5	CASSDLGPGWETQYF	TGTGCCAGCAGCGACCTGGGACCTGGCTGGGAGACCCAGTACTTC
TRBV11-2	NA	16	NA	TRBJ1-1	CASSLDRVGSNTEAFF	TGTGCCAGCAGCTTAGATCGAGTCGGATCGAACACTGAAGCTTTCTTT
TRBV27	NA	13	many	TRBJ2-3	CASSLVPTDTQYF	TGTGCCAGCAGTTTGGTTCCGACAGATACGCAGTATTTT
TRBV6-5	NA	19	NA	TRBJ2-6	CASSYSRAGVISGANVLTF	TGTGCCAGCAGTTACTCGAGGGCAGGGGTCATCTCTGGGGCCAACGTCCTGACTTTC
TRBV27	NA	15	NA	TRBJ2-2	CASSLNGWNTGELFF	TGTGCCAGCAGTTTAAATGGCTGGAACACCGGGGAGCTGTTTTTT
TRBV30	TRBD2	15	few	TRBJ2-1	CAWSEGTSGVGEQFF	TGTGCCTGGAGCGAGGGGACTAGCGGGGTTGGTGAGCAGTTCTTC
TRBV14	TRBD2	17	few	TRBJ2-5	CASSQEASGGAWETQYF	TGTGCCAGCAGCCAAGAGGCTAGCGGGGGGGCTTGGGAGACCCAGTACTTC
TRBV4-1	NA	14	NA	TRBJ2-5	CASSQGQGTETQYF	TGCGCCAGCAGCCAAGGGCAGGGTACAGAGACCCAGTACTTC
TRBV7-3	TRBD1	16	NA	TRBJ2-3	CASSSLSGGGTDTQYF	TGTGCCAGCAGCTCTCTCTCAGGGGGCGGCACAGATACGCAGTATTTT
TRBV20-1	TRBD1	11	NA	TRBJ2-7	CSGLRGLEQYF	TGCAGTGGACTCAGGGGGCTGGAGCAGTACTTC
TRBV28	NA	14	many	TRBJ1-1	CASSLRGLNTEAFF	TGTGCCAGCAGCCTCAGGGGATTGAACACTGAAGCTTTCTTT
TRBV10-3	TRBD2	17	many	TRBJ2-6	CAIRGIAGAPGANVLTF	TGTGCCATCAGGGGAATAGCGGGGGCCCCTGGGGCCAACGTCCTGACTTTC
TRBV2	NA	15	many	TRBJ2-1	CASSDIAVELNEQFF	TGTGCCAGCAGTGACATAGCGGTCGAGTTGAATGAGCAGTTCTTC
TRBV6-2/TRBV6-3	NA	14	many	TRBJ2-5	CASGAGTLQETQYF	TGTGCCAGCGGAGCCGGGACATTACAAGAGACCCAGTACTTC
TRBV5-4	NA	14	few	TRBJ1-1	CASSFQKQATEAFF	TGTGCCAGCAGCTTTCAGAAACAGGCCACTGAAGCTTTCTTT
TRBV7-6	TRBD2	15	many	TRBJ2-4	CASSLFAGGKNIQYF	TGTGCCAGCAGCTTATTTGCGGGGGGAAAAAACATTCAGTACTTC
TRBV27	NA	15	many	TRBJ2-1	CASKRGASSYNEQFF	TGTGCCAGCAAGAGGGGCGCGAGCTCCTACAATGAGCAGTTCTTC
TRBV4-1	NA	14	few	TRBJ1-5	CASSQGISNQPQHF	TGCGCCAGCAGCCAAGGTATTAGCAATCAGCCCCAGCATTTT
TRBV4-1	NA	15	few	TRBJ2-7	CASSHRGSSSYEQYF	TGCGCCAGCAGCCACCGGGGCTCTAGCTCCTACGAGCAGTACTTC
TRBV27	NA	13	few	TRBJ2-2	CASRQGNTGELFF	TGTGCCAGCAGACAGGGGAACACCGGGGAGCTGTTTTTT
TRBV6-4	NA	17	many	TRBJ2-2	CASSDSIPGTGTGELFF	TGTGCCAGCAGTGACTCGATTCCAGGGACTGGGACCGGGGAGCTGTTTTTT
TRBV4-2	TRBD1	14	few	TRBJ1-5	CASSWDRGNQPQHF	TGTGCCAGCAGCTGGGACAGGGGAAATCAGCCCCAGCATTTT
TRBV29-1	NA	13	many	TRBJ2-3	CSVRAQAGDTQYF	TGCAGCGTTCGGGCTCAAGCCGGCGATACGCAGTATTTT
TRBV7-9	NA	15	once	TRBJ2-5	CASSRKIGYQETQYF	TGTGCCAGCAGCCGAAAAATCGGGTACCAAGAGACCCAGTACTTC
TRBV4-1	NA	12	many	TRBJ2-3	CASGGVTDTQYF	TGCGCCAGCGGCGGGGTCACAGATACGCAGTATTTT
TRBV7-9	NA	14	NA	TRBJ2-7	CASSPRGSAYEQYF	TGTGCCAGCAGCCCGCGGGGCAGCGCCTACGAGCAGTACTTC
TRBV20-1	TRBD2	19	many	TRBJ2-3	CSARLGTSGGIWSTDTQYF	TGCAGTGCTAGACTTGGGACTAGCGGGGGGATCTGGAGCACAGATACGCAGTATTTT
TRBV6-2/TRBV6-3	NA	15	few	TRBJ1-2	CASSFSPTRKYGYTF	TGTGCCAGCAGTTTCTCGCCGACACGGAAATATGGCTACACCTTC
TRBV29-1	NA	15	few	TRBJ1-2	CSVAFQRRLFHGYTF	TGCAGCGTGGCCTTTCAGCGGCGGTTATTCCATGGCTACACCTTC
TRBV4-3	NA	18	NA	TRBJ1-6	CASSQEEDSSSYNSPLHF	TGCGCCAGCAGCCAGGAAGAAGACAGCAGCTCCTATAATTCACCCCTCCACTTT
TRBV7-6	TRBD1	16	NA	TRBJ2-3	CASSPRPGQGKDTQYF	TGTGCCAGCAGCCCGCGTCCGGGACAGGGCAAAGATACGCAGTATTTT
TRBV4-1	NA	14	NA	TRBJ1-2	CASSPGEASYGYTF	TGCGCCAGCAGCCCTGGCGAGGCCTCGTATGGCTACACCTTC
TRBV10-3	TRBD1	15	few	TRBJ2-3	CAITPGQAPTDTQYF	TGTGCCATCACCCCGGGACAGGCACCCACAGATACGCAGTATTTT
TRBV4-1	NA	15	NA	TRBJ2-2	CASSQGVGGTGELFF	TGCGCCAGCAGCCAAGGGGTCGGCGGGACCGGGGAGCTGTTTTTT
TRBV6-5	NA	14	NA	TRBJ1-6	CASSYMVQGDPLHF	TGTGCCAGCAGTTACATGGTCCAGGGAGATCCCCTCCACTTT
TRBV30	TRBD2	15	few	TRBJ2-3	CAWSVTSAHTDTQYF	TGTGCCTGGAGTGTAACTAGCGCCCACACAGATACGCAGTATTTT
TRBV9	TRBD1	18	NA	TRBJ1-2	CASSKGDRAHELNYGYTF	TGTGCCAGCAGCAAAGGAGACAGGGCCCATGAACTTAACTATGGCTACACCTTC
TRBV5-4	NA	15	few	TRBJ2-7	CASSLMASSSYEQYF	TGTGCCAGCAGCTTAATGGCCAGCAGCTCCTACGAGCAGTACTTC
TRBV10-1	NA	13	few	TRBJ2-2	CASSGGVPGELFF	TGCGCCAGCAGTGGAGGCGTCCCCGGGGAGCTGTTTTTT
TRBV10-2	NA	17	few	TRBJ2-2	CASREDRNRPNTGELFF	TGCGCCAGCCGTGAGGACCGGAATAGGCCGAACACCGGGGAGCTGTTTTTT